This T cell receptor (beta chain) was identified during a study of blood T cell repertoires in COVID-19 (dated by TCRdb to the early 2020s). The study in broad terms: Collaborator samples came from the United States, Italy and Spain and covered acute and convalescent phases of COVID-19. Sample metadata almost always included a de-identified subject ID, COVID-19 status, age in years and sex. The prospective study material was composed of cDNA or gDNA derived from T cells, B-cell-depleted T cells, or PBMCs. The dataset comprised deeply sampled blood TCRbeta repertoires from subjects exposed to, actively infected with, or recovered from COVID-19. The samples were drawn from two sources: the first 160 participants of the ongoing ImmuneRACE study, and 950 to 1,500 subjects contributed by 6 global collaborators. The repertoires were released in a freely available public database meant as a resource for research on the immune response to SARS-CoV-2. Where HLA class I and class II types were available, the types were taken from metadata supplied by the sample provider, not from assay-based typing.

The immunoSEQ Assay, a bias-controlled multiplex PCR, was used to amplify TCRbeta CDR3 regions from genomic DNA. As for the authors' bioinformatics: The number of nucleated cells in each sample was estimated from the amplification of reference gene primers within the assay. To quantify the absolute abundance of each unique TCRbeta CDR3 rearrangement, sequence reads were collapsed and filtered. For each sample, productive Simpson clonality was calculated as the square root of Simpson's diversity index over productive rearrangements. The source is immuneACCESS, and TCRdb retained only in-frame sequences with V and J called. Part of the clones is not carried over; for the studies checked, unresolved V genes explain less than half of this, and the remainder is unexplained. Clone size and V and J calls were adopted from that table, with D and trimming inferred from the DNA. For this sample there are roughly 280,000 clones; roughly nine tenths appear just once. The ten largest make up about 3.6% of the sample.

The CDR3 runs 16 residues from the cysteine to the phenylalanine. The CDR3 DNA has 48 bases and is translated from base 1. The germline V gene gives CDR1 as SGHRS and CDR2 as YFSETQ. The trim is 3 bases for V and 4 bases for J, with a gap of 19 bases between the germline ends. The collaborating institutions used their own protocols to collect whole blood in K2EDTA tubes. Collaborator samples were shipped for TCRbeta analysis as frozen whole blood, isolated PBMCs, or DNA extracted from either sample type. Comment on this clone: Its target antigen remains unknown. No clone much larger than this one lies a single base away; base qualities are absent.

Broader findings and caveats from the paper: Clinical and demographic metadata were provided uncurated, with the amount varying by source and participant.

The sample consisted of peripheral blood. The receptor was derived from a man aged 18-30 years with active or convalescent COVID-19. The receptor chain draws on TRBV5-1 and TRBJ2-5; D gene: possibly TRBD2, on 6 matching bases. The sequence in DNA is TGCGCCAGCAGCTCATGGAGGGCCTCTGACGTAGAGACCCAGTACTTC. Its amino acids are CASSSWRASDVETQYF.